The 14 T cell receptor beta chains below come from one sample, sequenced in a study of a mutant IDH1 vaccine in newly diagnosed glioma. Profiling relied on immunoSEQ multiplex PCR, and the TCRdb table lists in-frame clones only, not all of them. The table records roughly 86,000 clones, over 85% of them present only once. Time point described: week 47, end of study. Every vaccine dose comprised 300 ug of mutant IDH1 20-mer peptide plus topical imiquimod. These TCRs' antigens remain unknown. The sequences come from PBMCs, collected from a glioma patient whose treatment included an IDH1 peptide vaccine. These receptors originate from a woman aged 45-59 years with glioma.

This rearrangement joins TRBV29-1 to TRBJ2-1; TRBD1 or TRBD2 may be the D gene (6 bases each). Deletions cut 6 bases from V and 5 bases from J, with 17 bases between. The length of the CDR3 is 14 residues. Germline CDR1 and CDR2: SQVTM and ANQGSEA. CDR3 protein: CSVRIGGMDNEQFF. The CDR3 nucleotides are TGCAGCGTGCGAATAGGGGGGATGGACAATGAGCAGTTCTTC.

The V call is TRBV18, the J call TRBJ2-7; D unresolved. The CDR3 contains 14 residues. CDR1 is KGHSH, CDR2 LQKENI, per germline. V lost 6 bases and J 0 bases, leaving 12 bases between the germline ends. CDR3 sequence reads: CASSSGHSSYEQYF. CDR3 coding DNA: TGTGCCAGCTCTTCCGGCCACAGCTCCTACGAGCAGTACTTC. Full variable domain (rest looked up from reference TRBV18 and TRBJ2-7): NAGVMQNPRHLVRRRGQEARLRCSPMKGHSHVYWYRQLPEEGLKFMVYLQKENIIDESGMPKERFSAEFPKEGPSILRIQQVVRGDSAAYFCASSSGHSSYEQYFGPGTRLTVT.

The genes are TRBV28 and TRBJ2-5, with TRBD2 as a possible D gene (6 bases). This CDR3 region has 17 residues. The V gene lost 1 base and the J gene lost 0 bases, with 15 bases spanning the gap. Germline assignment: CDR1 MDHEN and CDR2 SYDVKM. The CDR3 DNA reads as TGTGCCAGCAGTTTATTTTCTAGATGGGGGGACCAAGAGACCCAGTACTTC. It codes for CASSLFSRWGDQETQYF. Full variable domain (missing parts from reference TRBV28 and TRBJ2-5): DVKVTQSSRYLVKRTGEKVFLECVQDMDHENMFWYRQDPGLGLRLIYFSYDVKMKEKGDIPEGYSVSREKKERFSLILESASTNQTSMYLCASSLFSRWGDQETQYFGPGTRLLVL.

The CDR3 sequence: CASSLRAAGRAPLHF. The CDR3 bases are TGTGCCAGCAGCCTCAGGGCGGCGGGTAGGGCACCCCTCCACTTT. The chain recombines TRBV6-6 with TRBJ1-6; D perhaps matches TRBD1 (5 bases). Trimming took 6 bases from V and 11 from J, leaving 20 bases between them. CDR1 MNHNY and CDR2 SVGAGI come from the germline V gene (reference sequence). The CDR3 has 15 amino acids.

This rearrangement joins TRBV10-1 to TRBJ2-1; D may correspond to TRBD1 or TRBD2 (6 bases each). The CDR3 is 15 amino acids. Germline V CDR1 and CDR2: WNHNN, SYGVQD (reference sequence). With 2 bases removed from V and 9 bases from J, the gap between germline ends came to 17 bases. CDR3 residues: CASSEKVEGVSEQFF. Here the CDR3 DNA reads TGCGCCAGCAGTGAGAAGGTGGAGGGGGTGAGTGAGCAGTTCTTC.

The V gene is TRBV5-4, the J gene TRBJ2-5; the D is unclear. V dropped 2 bases and J dropped 1 base, with 18 bases sitting between them. The CDR3 contains 17 residues. Germline values: CDR1 SGHNT, CDR2 YYREEE (reference sequence). CDR3 nucleotide sequence: TGTGCCAGCAGCTTTCGCGCAGGACCCAAAGCCCAAGAGACCCAGTACTTC. This gives the protein CASSFRAGPKAQETQYF.

The genes are TRBV18 and TRBJ1-1, with 7 bases identical to TRBD1. In germline, CDR1 is KGHSH, CDR2 LQKENI. This CDR3 is built from 13 residues. V lost 10 bases and J lost 1; bases outside the gene matches: 6. The CDR3 DNA reads TGTGCCACCAAACAGGGGTCGAACACTGAAGCTTTCTTT. Its protein is CATKQGSNTEAFF.

V gene TRBV5-4 combines with J gene TRBJ1-2; D not resolved. Trimming stripped 4 bases from V and 2 bases from J, with 9 bases between. Per germline, CDR1 SGHNT and CDR2 YYREEE (reference sequence). This CDR3 has 13 residues. The CDR3 loop is CASSADGNYGYTF. CDR3 DNA: TGTGCCAGCAGCGCCGACGGAAACTATGGCTACACCTTC. Supplemented by reference TRBV5-4 and TRBJ1-2, the full variable domain reads ETGVTQSPTHLIKTRGQQVTLRCSSQSGHNTVSWYQQALGQGPQFIFQYYREEENGRGNFPPRFSGLQFPNYSSELNVNALELDDSALYLCASSADGNYGYTFGSGTRLTVV.

The chain joins TRBV4-1 to TRBJ2-7, with D perhaps TRBD1 or TRBD2 (7 bases each). The germline CDR1 and CDR2 sequences are MGHRA and YSYEKL. V was pared by 4 bases and J by 5 bases, with 15 bases between. This CDR3 contains 14 residues. Here the CDR3 DNA reads TGCGCCAGCAGCCTAAGAGGGAGGGGGCACGAGCAGTACTTC. It codes for CASSLRGRGHEQYF.

The chain employs TRBV4-1 and TRBJ2-1, with TRBD2 matching over 8 bases. The trim removed 3 bases at V and 4 bases at J, leaving 11 bases unmatched. In germline, CDR1 is MGHRA, CDR2 YSYEKL. The CDR3 is made up of 17 amino acids. This CDR3 reads CASSHFKREMGYNEQFF. For the CDR3, the DNA is TGCGCCAGCAGCCATTTTAAGCGGGAGATGGGTTACAATGAGCAGTTCTTC.

The chain is built from TRBV25-1 and TRBJ1-1; the D gene is possibly TRBD1 (5 bases). V was trimmed by 6 bases and J by 6 bases, leaving 11 bases between them. This CDR3 region has 12 residues. Germline V gene sequence: CDR1 MGHDK, CDR2 SYGVNS. The CDR3 here is CASREDISEAFF. CDR3 nucleotides: TGTGCCAGCAGAGAGGACATCTCTGAAGCTTTCTTT.

A word on this clone: Germline is not matched at one junction end, which may reflect a read error. The chain recombines TRBV5-1 with TRBJ1-1; D ambiguous. Germline values: CDR1 SGHRS, CDR2 YFSETQ. The CDR3 is 11 amino acids. CDR3 residues: CASSLDSVASF. The CDR3 DNA sequence: TGCGCCAGCAGCTTGGACAGCGTTGCCTCTTTT.

The chain carries TRBV10-1 and TRBJ2-4; tentative D call: TRBD1 (6 bases). V gave up 7 bases and J gave up 0 bases, with 7 bases separating them. This CDR3 is 13 amino acids long. Germline CDR1 is WNHNN and CDR2 is SYGVQD (reference sequence). The CDR3 sequence: CASNRAAKNIQYF. The CDR3 region has the DNA TGCGCCAGCAACAGGGCAGCCAAAAACATTCAGTACTTC.

This clone occurred once. The chain carries TRBV2 and TRBJ1-1; maybe TRBD1 (5 bases). Trimming removed 4 bases from V and 3 bases from J, with 9 bases in between. The germline CDR1 and CDR2 sequences are SNHLY and FYNNEI. The CDR3 sequence is 13 residues long. DNA for the CDR3: TGTGCCAGCAGTGTTCGCAGGGACACTGAAGCTTTCTTT. It is translated as CASSVRRDTEAFF. Based on the CDR3 plus reference TRBV2 and TRBJ1-1, the full variable domain is EPEVTQTPSHQVTQMGQEVILRCVPISNHLYFYWYRQILGQKVEFLVSFYNNEISEKSEIFDDQFSVERPDGSNFTLKIRSTKLEDSAMYFCASSVRRDTEAFFGQGTRLTVV.